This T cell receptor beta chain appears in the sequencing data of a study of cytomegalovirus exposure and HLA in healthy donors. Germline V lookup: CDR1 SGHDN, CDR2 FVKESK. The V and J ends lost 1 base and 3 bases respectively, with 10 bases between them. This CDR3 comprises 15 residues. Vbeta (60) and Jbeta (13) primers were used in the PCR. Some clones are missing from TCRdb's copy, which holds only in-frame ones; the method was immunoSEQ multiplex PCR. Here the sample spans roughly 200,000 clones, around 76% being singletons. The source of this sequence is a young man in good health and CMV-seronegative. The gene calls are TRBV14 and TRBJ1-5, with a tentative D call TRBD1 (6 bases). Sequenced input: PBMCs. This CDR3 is CASSQAGTYNQPQHF. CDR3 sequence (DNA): TGTGCCAGCAGCCAAGCCGGGACATACAATCAGCCCCAGCATTTT.